This TCR beta chain was recorded in a study of T cells in Graves' hyperthyroidism and ophthalmopathy. Study-level background: Peripheral blood was collected at initial diagnosis, before any treatment.

Germline values: CDR1 MNHEY, CDR2 SVGAGI. The CDR3 contains 16 residues. The V and J ends lost 2 bases and 0 bases respectively, with 11 bases between them. TCR beta CDR3 regions were amplified from RNA. TCR CDR3 regions were first amplified by RT-PCR with HTBI primers. TCRdb passed the multiplex PCR reads through MiXCR, listing each CDR3 protein once. The sample holds roughly 660,000 distinct CDR3 sequences, around 16% seen once. General study points: In simple terms, a model built on 13 V-J features told ophthalmopathy apart from stable hyperthyroidism. The model forecast ophthalmopathy, anticipating it by a median around 6.5 months before onset.

Stable Graves' hyperthyroidism meant no ophthalmopathy progression within 18 months. This clonotype appeared many times. Its matching antigen is unknown. This receptor was identified in a man in his forties or fifties with Graves' hyperthyroidism. The V call is TRBV6-5, the J call TRBJ2-1, with D possibly being TRBD2 (5 bases). Sequenced material: blood. As DNA, the CDR3 is TGTGCCAGCAGTTACGGCGGGTTAAGCTCCTACAATGAGCAGTTCTTC. It is translated as CASSYGGLSSYNEQFF.